Here is one T cell receptor beta chain with its context. Its antigen is unknown. The sample is drawn from a study of cytomegalovirus exposure and HLA in healthy donors. Overall study findings and caveats: Association of 15,000 to 20,000 TCR beta sequences with HLA alleles was found at 0.05 false discovery rate in a later analysis. In presence/absence analyses, roughly uniform sequencing depth across donors was assumed.

The PCR had 60 Vbeta and 13 Jbeta primers. Assay: immunoSEQ multiplex PCR; the TCRdb copy retains only in-frame clones and omits some. Of about 160,000 clones listed, 60% to 85% were seen once; the top ten hold 2.5% to 3.5%. The germline V gene has CDR1 SEHNR and CDR2 FQNEAQ (reference sequence). The CDR3 consists of 18 residues. With 1 base removed from V and 2 bases from J, the gap between germline ends came to 21 bases. The sample taken for sequencing was PBMCs. The V gene is TRBV7-9, the J gene TRBJ2-7, with D maybe TRBD2 (6 bases). This clonotype was sampled from a woman between 50 and 59 years old in good health and CMV-seropositive. CDR3: CASSLVPKASAAAYEQYF. CDR3 bases: TGTGCCAGCAGCTTAGTCCCTAAGGCTAGCGCTGCGGCCTACGAGCAGTACTTC.